What follows is one TCR beta chain and its context. The data originate from a study of blood T cell repertoires in COVID-19. Germline CDR1 reads KGHSH; CDR2 reads LQKENI. The germline V and J ends were trimmed by 0 bases and 4 bases, with 7 bases remaining between them. CDR3 length: 14 amino acids. Data came from immunoSEQ multiplex PCR; TCRdb stores just in-frame clones and leaves some out. Of under 200,000 clones listed, around 90% were seen once; the top ten hold 0.53%. The chain links TRBV18 to TRBJ2-1; no firm D call. This receptor was taken from a man aged 50 to 59 with acute or convalescent COVID-19. Material: peripheral blood. For the CDR3, the DNA is TGTGCCAGCTCACCACCATCGGGTTACAATGAGCAGTTCTTC. It encodes CASSPPSGYNEQFF.